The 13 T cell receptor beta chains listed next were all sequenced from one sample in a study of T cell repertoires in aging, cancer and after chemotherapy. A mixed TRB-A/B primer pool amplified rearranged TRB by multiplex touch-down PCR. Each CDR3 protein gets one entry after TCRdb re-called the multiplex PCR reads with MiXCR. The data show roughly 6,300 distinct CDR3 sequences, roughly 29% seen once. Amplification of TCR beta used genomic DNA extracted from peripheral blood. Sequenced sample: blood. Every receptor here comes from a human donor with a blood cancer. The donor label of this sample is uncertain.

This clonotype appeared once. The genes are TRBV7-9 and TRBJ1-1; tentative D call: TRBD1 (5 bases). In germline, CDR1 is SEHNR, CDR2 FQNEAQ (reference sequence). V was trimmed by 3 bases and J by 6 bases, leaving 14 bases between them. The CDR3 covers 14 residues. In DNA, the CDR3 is TGTGCCAGCAGCTTCCCAGGGAGGGTCCCTGAAGCTTTCTTT. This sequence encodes CASSFPGRVPEAFF.

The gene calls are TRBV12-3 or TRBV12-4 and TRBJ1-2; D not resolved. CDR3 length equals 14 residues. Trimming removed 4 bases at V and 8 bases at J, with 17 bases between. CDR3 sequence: CASSSLSVGGGYTF. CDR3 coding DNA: TGTGCCAGCAGTTCCCTCTCAGTCGGCGGGGGCTACACCTTC.

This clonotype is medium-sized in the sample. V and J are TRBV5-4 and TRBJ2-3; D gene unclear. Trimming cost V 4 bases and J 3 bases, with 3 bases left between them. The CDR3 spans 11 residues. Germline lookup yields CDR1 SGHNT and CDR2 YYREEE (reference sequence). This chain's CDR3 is CASSSTDTQYF. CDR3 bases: TGTGCCAGCAGCAGTACAGATACGCAGTATTTT.

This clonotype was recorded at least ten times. The CDR3 DNA reads as TGTGCCACCAGCAGGTTTAGCAGGTTAGATACGCAGTATTTT. It encodes CATSRFSRLDTQYF. V usage is TRBV15 and J usage is TRBJ2-3, with D uncertain. Germline-derived CDR1 and CDR2 are LNHNV and YYDKDF (reference sequence). The CDR3 is 14 residues long. The V end was cut by 3 bases, the J end by 5 bases, with 12 bases between.

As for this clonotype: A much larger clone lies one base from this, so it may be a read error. In DNA form, the CDR3 reads TGTGCCTGGATTCGAACTTGGGGTAAAAACTATGGCTACACCTTC. It encodes CAWIRTWGKNYGYTF. The chain recombines TRBV30 with TRBJ1-2; D unresolved. CDR3 length equals 15 residues. Trimming pared 4 bases from V and 2 bases from J, leaving 17 bases between. Germline V gene lookup returns CDR1 GTSNPN and CDR2 SVGIG (reference sequence).

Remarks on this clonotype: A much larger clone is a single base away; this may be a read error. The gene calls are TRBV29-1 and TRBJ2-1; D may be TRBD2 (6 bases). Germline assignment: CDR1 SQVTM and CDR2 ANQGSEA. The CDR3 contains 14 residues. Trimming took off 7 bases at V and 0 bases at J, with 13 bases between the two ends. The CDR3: CSGAPEGSYNEQFF. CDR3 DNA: TGCAGCGGTGCCCCGGAGGGCTCCTACAATGAGCAGTTCTTC.

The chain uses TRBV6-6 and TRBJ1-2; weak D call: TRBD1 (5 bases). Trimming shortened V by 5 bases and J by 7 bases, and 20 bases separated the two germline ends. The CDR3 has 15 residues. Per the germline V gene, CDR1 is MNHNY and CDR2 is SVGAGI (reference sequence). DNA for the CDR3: TGTGCCAGCAGTGGTCAGGGTTCAGGCCCTTCTGGCTACACCTTC. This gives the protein CASSGQGSGPSGYTF.

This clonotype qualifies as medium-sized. DNA for the CDR3: TGTGCCAGCAGCAACAGTGATTACACAGATACGCAGTATTTT. Protein: CASSNSDYTDTQYF. V and J are TRBV5-5 and TRBJ2-3; D call uncertain. The CDR3 is 14 amino acids. Germline V gene lookup returns CDR1 SGHKS and CDR2 YYEKEE (reference sequence). Trimming stripped 4 bases from V and 2 bases from J, with 11 bases between.

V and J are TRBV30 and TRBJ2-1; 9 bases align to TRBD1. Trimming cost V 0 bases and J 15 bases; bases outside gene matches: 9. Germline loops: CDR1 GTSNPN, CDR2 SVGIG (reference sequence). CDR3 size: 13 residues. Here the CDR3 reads CAWSVLGGQGLFF. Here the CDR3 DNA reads TGTGCCTGGAGTGTACTAGGGGGACAGGGTTTGTTCTTC. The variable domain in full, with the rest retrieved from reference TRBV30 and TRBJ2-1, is SQTIHQWPATLVQPVGSPLSLECTVEGTSNPNLYWYRQAAGRGLQLLFYSVGIGQISSEVPQNLSASRPQDRQFILSSKKLLLSDSGFYLCAWSVLGGQGLFFGPGTRLTVL.

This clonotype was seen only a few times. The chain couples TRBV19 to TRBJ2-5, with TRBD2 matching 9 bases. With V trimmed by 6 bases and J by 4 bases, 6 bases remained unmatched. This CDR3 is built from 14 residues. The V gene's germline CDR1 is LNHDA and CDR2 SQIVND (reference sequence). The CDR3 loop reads CASRAGGARETQYF. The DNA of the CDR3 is TGTGCCAGTAGGGCGGGGGGGGCGAGAGAGACCCAGTACTTC.

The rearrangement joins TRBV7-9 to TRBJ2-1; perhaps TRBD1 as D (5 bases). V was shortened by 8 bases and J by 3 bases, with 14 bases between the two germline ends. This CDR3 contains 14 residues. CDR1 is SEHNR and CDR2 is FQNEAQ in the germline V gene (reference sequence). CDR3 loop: CASVKGINYNEQFF. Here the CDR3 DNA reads TGTGCCAGCGTTAAGGGGATTAACTACAATGAGCAGTTCTTC.

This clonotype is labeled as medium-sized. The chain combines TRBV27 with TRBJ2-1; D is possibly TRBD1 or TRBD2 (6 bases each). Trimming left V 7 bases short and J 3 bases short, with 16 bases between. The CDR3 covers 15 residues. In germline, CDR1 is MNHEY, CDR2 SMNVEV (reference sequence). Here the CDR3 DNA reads TGTGCCAGCACCGAATCCGCGGGACACTACAATGAGCAGTTCTTC. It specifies CASTESAGHYNEQFF.

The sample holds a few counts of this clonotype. The CDR3 DNA reads TGCGCCACCAGCACGAGCGGGGGATACAATGAGCAGTTCTTC. This codes for CATSTSGGYNEQFF. The rearrangement links TRBV10-1 to TRBJ2-1; 8 bases agree with TRBD2. This CDR3 region has 14 residues. The ends lost 10 bases at V and 4 bases at J; junction bases unmatched: 9. Per germline, CDR1 WNHNN and CDR2 SYGVQD (reference sequence).